The text below deals with one TCR beta chain. This table comes from immunoSEQ multiplex PCR, and its TCRdb copy is limited to in-frame clones, with some not included. The data contain about 89,000 clones, 86% of them singletons. After removal of 4 bases from V and 4 bases from J, the junction contained 7 bases not matched to a gene. This CDR3 has 15 residues. The germline V gene encodes CDR1 SGHRS and CDR2 YFSETQ. The data are from a study of control samples from healthy donors and cancer patients. The sequence was collected from a man between 25 and 39 years old in good health. V gene TRBV5-1 combines with J gene TRBJ2-2, with TRBD2 matching over 7 bases. Sequenced sample: blood. CDR3 DNA sequence: TGCGCCAGCAGCATAAGCGGGGAGACCACCGGGGAGCTGTTTTTT. As protein: CASSISGETTGELFF.